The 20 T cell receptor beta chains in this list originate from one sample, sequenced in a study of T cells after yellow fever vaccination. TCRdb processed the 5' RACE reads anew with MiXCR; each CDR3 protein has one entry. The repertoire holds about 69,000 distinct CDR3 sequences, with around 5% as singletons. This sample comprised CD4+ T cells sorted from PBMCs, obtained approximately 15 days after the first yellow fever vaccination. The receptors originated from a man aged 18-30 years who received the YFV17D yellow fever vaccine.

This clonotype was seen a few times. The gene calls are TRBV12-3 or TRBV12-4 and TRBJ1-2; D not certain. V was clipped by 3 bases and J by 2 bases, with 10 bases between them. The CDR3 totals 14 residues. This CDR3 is CASSFNSQNYGYTF. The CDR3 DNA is TGTGCCAGCAGTTTCAACAGCCAGAACTATGGCTACACCTTC.

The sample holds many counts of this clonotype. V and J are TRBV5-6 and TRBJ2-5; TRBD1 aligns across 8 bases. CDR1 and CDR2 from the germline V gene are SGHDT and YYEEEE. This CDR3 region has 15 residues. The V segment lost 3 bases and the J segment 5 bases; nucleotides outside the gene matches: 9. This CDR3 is CASSSDRGVWETQYF. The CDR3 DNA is TGTGCCAGCAGCTCAGACAGGGGAGTTTGGGAGACCCAGTACTTC.

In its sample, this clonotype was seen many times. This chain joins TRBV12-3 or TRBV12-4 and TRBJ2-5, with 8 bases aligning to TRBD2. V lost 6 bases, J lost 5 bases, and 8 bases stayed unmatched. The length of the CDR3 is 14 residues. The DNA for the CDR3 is TGTGCCAGCAGCCTCGGGGGGGCTGGTGAGACCCAGTACTTC. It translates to CASSLGGAGETQYF.

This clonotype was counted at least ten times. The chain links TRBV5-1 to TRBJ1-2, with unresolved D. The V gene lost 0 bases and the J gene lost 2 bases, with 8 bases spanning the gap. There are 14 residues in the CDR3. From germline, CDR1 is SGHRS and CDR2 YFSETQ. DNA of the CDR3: TGCGCCAGCAGCTTGGCATCTCTGAACTATGGCTACACCTTC. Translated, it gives CASSLASLNYGYTF. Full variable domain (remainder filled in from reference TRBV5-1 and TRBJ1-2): KAGVTQTPRYLIKTRGQQVTLSCSPISGHRSVSWYQQTPGQGLQFLFEYFSETQRNKGNFPGRFSGRQFSNSRSEMNVSTLELGDSALYLCASSLASLNYGYTFGSGTRLTVV.

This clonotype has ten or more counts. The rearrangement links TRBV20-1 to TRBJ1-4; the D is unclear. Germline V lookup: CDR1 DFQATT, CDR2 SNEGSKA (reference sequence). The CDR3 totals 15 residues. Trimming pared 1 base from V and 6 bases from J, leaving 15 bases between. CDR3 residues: CSARASGPLDEKLFF. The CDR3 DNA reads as TGCAGTGCTAGAGCCTCCGGGCCCCTTGATGAAAAACTGTTTTTT.

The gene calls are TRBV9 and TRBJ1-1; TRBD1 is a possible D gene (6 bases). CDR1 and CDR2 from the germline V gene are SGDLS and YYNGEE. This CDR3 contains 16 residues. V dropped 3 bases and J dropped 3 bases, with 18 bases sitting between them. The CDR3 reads CASSAYRDGRDTEAFF. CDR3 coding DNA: TGTGCCAGCAGCGCCTACAGGGATGGGCGGGACACTGAAGCTTTCTTT. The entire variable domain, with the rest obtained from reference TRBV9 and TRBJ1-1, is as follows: DSGVTQTPKHLITATGQRVTLRCSPRSGDLSVYWYQQSLDQGLQFLIQYYNGEERAKGNILERFSAQQFPDLHSELNLSSLELGDSALYFCASSAYRDGRDTEAFFGQGTRLTVV.

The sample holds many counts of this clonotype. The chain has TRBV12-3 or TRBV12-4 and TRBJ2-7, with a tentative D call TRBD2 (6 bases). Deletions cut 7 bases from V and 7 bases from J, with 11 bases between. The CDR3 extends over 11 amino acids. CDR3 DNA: TGTGCCAGCAATGGTGGGGGGGAGCAGTACTTC. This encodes CASNGGGEQYF.

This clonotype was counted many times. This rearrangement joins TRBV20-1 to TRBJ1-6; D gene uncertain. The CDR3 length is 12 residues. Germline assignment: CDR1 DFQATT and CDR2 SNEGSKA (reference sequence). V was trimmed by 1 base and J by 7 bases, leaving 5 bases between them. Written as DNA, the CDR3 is TGCAGTGCTAGAGCTGGGAATTCACCCCTCCACTTT. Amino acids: CSARAGNSPLHF.

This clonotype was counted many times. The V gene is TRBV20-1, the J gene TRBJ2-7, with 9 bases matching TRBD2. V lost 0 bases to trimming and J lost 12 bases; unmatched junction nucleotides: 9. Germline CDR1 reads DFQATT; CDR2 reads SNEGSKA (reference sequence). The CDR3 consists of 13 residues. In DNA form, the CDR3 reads TGCAGTGCTAGAGACCCAGAAAGACTAGCGGCGTACGTC. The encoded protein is CSARDPERLAAYV.

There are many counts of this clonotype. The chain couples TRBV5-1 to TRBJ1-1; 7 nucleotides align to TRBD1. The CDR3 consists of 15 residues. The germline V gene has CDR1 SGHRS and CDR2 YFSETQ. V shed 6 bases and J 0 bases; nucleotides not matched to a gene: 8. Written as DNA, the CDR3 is TGCGCCAGCACCTCGACAGGGACCCTGAACACTGAAGCTTTCTTT. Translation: CASTSTGTLNTEAFF.

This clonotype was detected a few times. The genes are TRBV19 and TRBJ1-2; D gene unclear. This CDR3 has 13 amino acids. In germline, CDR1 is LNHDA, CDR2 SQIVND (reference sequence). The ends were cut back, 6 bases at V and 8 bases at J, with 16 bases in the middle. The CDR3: CASSLQDRRGYTF. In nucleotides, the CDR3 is TGTGCCAGTAGCCTCCAGGATCGGAGAGGCTACACCTTC. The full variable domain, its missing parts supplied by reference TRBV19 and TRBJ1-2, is DGGITQSPKYLFRKEGQNVTLSCEQNLNHDAMYWYRQDPGQGLRLIYYSQIVNDFQKGDIAEGYSVSREKKESFPLTVTSAQKNPTAFYLCASSLQDRRGYTFGSGTRLTVV.

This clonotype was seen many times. Here the CDR3 DNA reads TGCAGTGCTAGAGGGGGGTTTCGTTGGTACGAGCAGTACGTC. Encoded protein: CSARGGFRWYEQYV. The V gene is TRBV20-1, the J gene TRBJ2-7; D may correspond to TRBD1 or TRBD2 (5 bases each). Germline V gives CDR1 DFQATT, CDR2 SNEGSKA (reference sequence). The CDR3 covers 14 residues. With 1 base removed from V and 4 bases from J, the gap between germline ends came to 14 bases.

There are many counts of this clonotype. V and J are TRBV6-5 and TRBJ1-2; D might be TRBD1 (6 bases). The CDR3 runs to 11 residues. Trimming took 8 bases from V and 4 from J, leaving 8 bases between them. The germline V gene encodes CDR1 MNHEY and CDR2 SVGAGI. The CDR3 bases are TGTGCCAGCGGGGGGGCCTATGGCTACACCTTC. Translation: CASGGAYGYTF.

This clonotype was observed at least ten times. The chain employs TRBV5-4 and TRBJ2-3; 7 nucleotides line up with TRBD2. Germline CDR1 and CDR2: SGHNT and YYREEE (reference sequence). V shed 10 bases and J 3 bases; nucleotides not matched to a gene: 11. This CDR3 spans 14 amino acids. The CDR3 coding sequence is TGTGCCTCCAGCCGGGGGGTGGATACAGATACGCAGTATTTT. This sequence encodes CASSRGVDTDTQYF.

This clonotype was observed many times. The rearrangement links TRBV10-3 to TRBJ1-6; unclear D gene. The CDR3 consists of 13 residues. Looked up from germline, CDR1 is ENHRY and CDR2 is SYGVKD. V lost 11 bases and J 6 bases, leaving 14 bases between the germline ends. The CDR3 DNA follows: TGTGCCTCTTCGGACGGTTTTAATTCACCCCTCCACTTT. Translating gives CASSDGFNSPLHF.

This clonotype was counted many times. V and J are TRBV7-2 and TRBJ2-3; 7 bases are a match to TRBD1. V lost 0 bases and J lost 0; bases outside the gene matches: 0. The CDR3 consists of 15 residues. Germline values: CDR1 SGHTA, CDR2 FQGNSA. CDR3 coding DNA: TGTGCCAGCAGCTTAGCCAGGGGGAGCACAGATACGCAGTATTTT. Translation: CASSLARGSTDTQYF.

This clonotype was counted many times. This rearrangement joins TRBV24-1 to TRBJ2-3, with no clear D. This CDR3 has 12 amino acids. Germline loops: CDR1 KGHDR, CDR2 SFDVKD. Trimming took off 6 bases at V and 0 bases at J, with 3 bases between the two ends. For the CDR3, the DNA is TGTGCCACCAGTTTGAGCACAGATACGCAGTATTTT. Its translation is CATSLSTDTQYF.

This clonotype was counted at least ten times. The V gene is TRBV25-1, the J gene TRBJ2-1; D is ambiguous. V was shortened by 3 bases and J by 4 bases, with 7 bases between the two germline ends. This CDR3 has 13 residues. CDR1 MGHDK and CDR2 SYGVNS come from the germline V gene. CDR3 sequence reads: CASSENGYNEQFF. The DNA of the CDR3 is TGTGCCAGCAGTGAGAACGGTTACAATGAGCAGTTCTTC.

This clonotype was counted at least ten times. The DNA of the CDR3 is TGTGCCAGCATGGGCAGCCTGCTCACCGGGGAGCTGTTTTTT. It specifies CASMGSLLTGELFF. The chain uses TRBV28 and TRBJ2-2, with D uncertain. CDR3 length: 14 amino acids. Per germline, CDR1 MDHEN and CDR2 SYDVKM. Trimming pared 7 bases from V and 4 bases from J, leaving 13 bases between.

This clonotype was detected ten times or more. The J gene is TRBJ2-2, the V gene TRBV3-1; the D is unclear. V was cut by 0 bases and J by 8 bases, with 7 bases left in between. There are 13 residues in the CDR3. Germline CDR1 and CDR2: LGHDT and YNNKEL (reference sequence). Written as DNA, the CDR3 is TGTGCCAGCAGCCAAGATTTAGAAGGGGAGCTGTTTTTT. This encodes CASSQDLEGELFF.